This T cell receptor (beta chain) was documented in a study of response to subunit inactivated influenza vaccine. Notes on the study in general: Authors suggested that a seasonal influenza vaccination recruits few new T cells each time.

This clonotype has more than one count but fewer than ten. Antigen: not known. A junction end diverges from the germline sequence, so it may reflect a read error. Looked up from germline, CDR1 is SEHNR and CDR2 is FQNEAQ (reference sequence). The length of the CDR3 is 14 residues. TCRdb analysed the RT-PCR reads with MiXCR anew, one entry per CDR3 protein. The sample records 530,000 or so distinct CDR3 sequences, 13% to 15% being singletons. Sequencing used PBMCs from blood, obtained 12 days after vaccination. The chain employs TRBV7-9 and TRBJ1-1; TRBD1 is a possible D gene (6 bases). This TCR derives from a man aged 50-59 years who received an inactivated influenza vaccine. The CDR3 is CSSSPGRGNTEAFF. The DNA for the CDR3 is TGTTCCAGCAGCCCGGGCAGGGGTAACACTGAAGCTTTCTTT.